These 2 T cell receptor beta chains were all obtained from the same sample, sequenced in a study of yellow fever vaccine responses in identical twins. Each CDR3 protein is one row after TCRdb ran MiXCR on the RT-PCR reads. The sample holds tens of thousands of distinct CDR3 sequences, about 61% seen once. The material sequenced was T cells from blood (PBMCs), unsorted or a sorted subset (not recorded which), taken before or after yellow fever vaccination (not recorded which). The origin of the receptors is a woman between 18 and 29 years old who received the yellow fever vaccine.

The J gene is TRBJ1-4, the V gene TRBV18; 7 nucleotides agree with TRBD1. CDR1 KGHSH and CDR2 LQKENI come from the germline V gene. With V trimmed by 3 bases and J by 4 bases, 2 bases remained unmatched. The CDR3 covers 14 residues. Written as DNA, the CDR3 is TGTGCCAGCTCACCGGGACAGTTTAATGAAAAACTGTTTTTT. It yields the protein CASSPGQFNEKLFF.

This clonotype was seen more than once but under ten times. This rearrangement joins TRBV10-3 to TRBJ2-5; D is unresolved. The V end lost 4 bases, the J end lost 0 bases, and 6 bases lay between the germline ends. Germline V gene lookup returns CDR1 ENHRY and CDR2 SYGVKD. The CDR3 is made up of 13 amino acids. For the CDR3, the DNA is TGTGCCATCAGTGGCACATACCAAGAGACCCAGTACTTC. Protein: CAISGTYQETQYF.